The 3 T cell receptor beta chains presented below share a single source sample, sequenced in a study of beta chain features in type 1 diabetes. The antigens of these receptors remain unknown. Study-level results: In every one of the four CD4+ subsets, TCRB CDR3s were moderately but significantly shorter in Type 1 diabetes patients.

The isolated RNA, all of it, was reverse transcribed, so expressed TCRB transcripts were what got sequenced. Sequencing used immunoSEQ multiplex PCR; TCRdb keeps in-frame clones, though not all of them. The sample lists a few hundred thousand clones; approximately 12% were seen once. Source material: naive CD4+ T cells from blood. The origin of the receptors is a woman aged 18-29 years with type 1 diabetes.

This chain joins TRBV14 and TRBJ2-1, with 8 bases identical to TRBD1. CDR3 length: 16 residues. Germline V CDR1 and CDR2: SGHDN, FVKESK. With V trimmed by 2 bases and J by 2 bases, 5 bases remained unmatched. The CDR3 DNA reads as TGTGCCAGCAGCCAATTCCGGGACAGGACCTACAATGAGCAGTTCTTC. This sequence encodes CASSQFRDRTYNEQFF.

This clone was seen only a few times. The V and J genes are TRBV2 and TRBJ2-3; tentatively, D is TRBD1 (6 bases). CDR1 SNHLY and CDR2 FYNNEI come from the germline V gene. The CDR3 contains 15 residues. V lost 4 bases to trimming and J lost 3 bases, with 14 bases between them. This chain's CDR3 is CASSAVGALTDTQYF. CDR3 sequence (DNA): TGTGCCAGCAGTGCGGTGGGGGCACTGACAGATACGCAGTATTTT.

The chain couples TRBV15 to TRBJ2-1; D is perhaps TRBD1 (7 bases). CDR3 length equals 15 residues. From germline, CDR1 is LNHNV and CDR2 YYDKDF (reference sequence). V dropped 5 bases and J dropped 9 bases, with 20 bases sitting between them. The CDR3 loop reads CATSADRRRGIEQFF. Written as DNA, the CDR3 is TGTGCCACCAGCGCGGACAGGAGGAGGGGTATTGAGCAGTTCTTC. Complete variable domain (other parts from reference TRBV15 and TRBJ2-1): DAMVIQNPRYQVTQFGKPVTLSCSQTLNHNVMYWYQQKSSQAPKLLFHYYDKDFNNEADTPDNFQSRRPNTSFCFLDIRSPGLGDTAMYLCATSADRRRGIEQFFGPGTRLTVL.